This T cell receptor beta chain was documented in a study of cytomegalovirus exposure and HLA in healthy donors. Study-wide results and caveats: A few CMV-associated chains proved CMV antigen-specific in vitro. The authors assumed roughly uniform sequencing depth across donors for presence/absence analyses. Most CMV-associated TCR beta chains appeared HLA-restricted in a later analysis.

The PCR contained 60 Vbeta and 13 Jbeta primers. TCRdb's copy holds only in-frame clones and misses some; the assay was immunoSEQ multiplex PCR. The sample includes around 180,000 clones, around three quarters of them seen just once. The V gene lost 6 bases and the J gene lost 1 base, with 16 bases spanning the gap. This CDR3 has 16 amino acids. The germline gives CDR1 MNHNY, CDR2 SVGAGI (reference sequence). This clone is a singleton in its sample. The target antigen is unknown. The receptor was derived from a man aged 40-50 years in good health and CMV-seronegative. The sequenced material came from PBMCs. The rearrangement uses TRBV6-6 and TRBJ1-5, with D perhaps TRBD1 (6 bases). The DNA of the CDR3 is TGTGCCAGCAGCCCGGGACAATCTGGGAGCAATCAGCCCCAGCATTTT. The encoded protein is CASSPGQSGSNQPQHF.